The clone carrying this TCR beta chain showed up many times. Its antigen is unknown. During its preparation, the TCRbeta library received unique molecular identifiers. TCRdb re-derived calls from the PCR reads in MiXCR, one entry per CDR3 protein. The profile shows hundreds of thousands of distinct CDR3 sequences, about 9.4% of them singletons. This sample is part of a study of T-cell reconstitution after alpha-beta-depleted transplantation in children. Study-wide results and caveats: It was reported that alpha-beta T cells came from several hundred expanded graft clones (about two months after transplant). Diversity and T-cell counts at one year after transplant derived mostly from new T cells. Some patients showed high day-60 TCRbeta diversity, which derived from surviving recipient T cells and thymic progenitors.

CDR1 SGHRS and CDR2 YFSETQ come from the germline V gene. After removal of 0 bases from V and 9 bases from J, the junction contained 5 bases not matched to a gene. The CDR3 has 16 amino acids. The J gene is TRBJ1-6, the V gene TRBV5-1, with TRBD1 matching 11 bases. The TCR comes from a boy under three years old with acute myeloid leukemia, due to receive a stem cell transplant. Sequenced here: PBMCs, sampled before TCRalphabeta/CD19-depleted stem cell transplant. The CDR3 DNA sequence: TGCGCCAGCAGCTTGGTAGCGGACAGGGGGCTTTCACCCCTCCACTTT. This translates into CASSLVADRGLSPLHF.